The 28 T cell receptor beta chains presented below share a single source sample, sequenced in a study of HIV-infected patients and healthy controls. TCRdb recomputed calls from the 5' RACE reads with MiXCR, one row per CDR3 protein. Of around 18,000 distinct CDR3 sequences detected, roughly 17% appear once; the ten largest clones hold 24%. The sequencing input was CD8+ T cells from blood. The origin of the receptors is a human donor in good health.

The V call is TRBV7-9, the J call TRBJ1-2, with 7 bases that match TRBD1. V was clipped by 5 bases and J by 1 base; unmatched bases: 13. This CDR3 is built from 17 residues. Germline values: CDR1 SEHNR, CDR2 FQNEAQ (reference sequence). In DNA, the CDR3 is TGTGCCAGCAGCCATATCAGCCCGGGACAGCATAACTATGGCTACACCTTC. This gives the protein CASSHISPGQHNYGYTF.

Within the sample, this clonotype is medium-sized (0.01 to 0.1%). The chain employs TRBV2 and TRBJ2-3; 7 bases fit TRBD2. Germline-derived CDR1 and CDR2 are SNHLY and FYNNEI. Trimming at V came to 3 bases and at J to 1 base, leaving 4 bases not matched to a gene. The CDR3 contains 15 residues. The CDR3 region is CASSESSGGTDTQYF. The CDR3 DNA reads TGTGCCAGCAGTGAGTCTAGCGGAGGCACAGATACGCAGTATTTT.

The sample holds many counts of this clonotype. The chain joins TRBV19 to TRBJ2-2; D is perhaps TRBD1 or TRBD2 (5 bases each). The CDR3 contains 15 residues. The germline gives CDR1 LNHDA, CDR2 SQIVND (reference sequence). V gave up 6 bases and J gave up 3 bases, with 14 bases separating them. CDR3 sequence: CASRGVGPDTGELFF. The CDR3, as DNA: TGTGCCAGTAGGGGGGTGGGGCCCGACACCGGGGAGCTGTTTTTT. Supplemented by reference TRBV19 and TRBJ2-2, the full variable domain reads DGGITQSPKYLFRKEGQNVTLSCEQNLNHDAMYWYRQDPGQGLRLIYYSQIVNDFQKGDIAEGYSVSREKKESFPLTVTSAQKNPTAFYLCASRGVGPDTGELFFGEGSRLTVL.

There are many counts of this clonotype. V gene TRBV7-9 combines with J gene TRBJ1-5; D is ambiguous. V was clipped by 3 bases and J by 4 bases, with 10 bases between them. This CDR3 contains 14 residues. Per germline, CDR1 SEHNR and CDR2 FQNEAQ (reference sequence). Here the CDR3 DNA reads TGTGCCAGCAGCTTTGGAGGGAAGAATCAGCCCCAGCATTTT. Translating it yields CASSFGGKNQPQHF.

V usage is TRBV6-6 and J usage is TRBJ1-1, with D hard to call. Germline CDR1 and CDR2: MNHNY and SVGAGI (reference sequence). Trimming took off 5 bases at V and 1 base at J, with 17 bases between the two ends. This CDR3 region has 16 residues. The CDR3 nucleotides read TGTGCCAGCAGTGAAGTTAGTAGCGGCTCGAACACTGAAGCTTTCTTT. It is translated as CASSEVSSGSNTEAFF.

At least ten counts were recorded for this clonotype. The genes are TRBV27 and TRBJ2-7; D unclear. The CDR3 is 13 residues long. Germline loops: CDR1 MNHEY, CDR2 SMNVEV (reference sequence). The ends were cut back, 5 bases at V and 4 bases at J, with 12 bases in the middle. The CDR3 DNA reads TGTGCCAGCAGTGTCGACCCATTTTACGAGCAGTACTTC. It translates to CASSVDPFYEQYF.

This clonotype was seen ten or more times. The chain employs TRBV2 and TRBJ2-7; TRBD1 is a possible D gene (5 bases). The V gene's germline CDR1 is SNHLY and CDR2 FYNNEI. This CDR3 contains 12 residues. The V and J ends lost 8 bases and 0 bases respectively, with 8 bases between them. CDR3 sequence reads: CASDDSSYEQYF. As DNA, the CDR3 is TGTGCCAGCGATGACAGCTCCTACGAGCAGTACTTC.

The chain links TRBV7-6 to TRBJ2-1; 7 nucleotides align to TRBD1. V shed 4 bases, J shed 7 bases, and the junction held 4 bases outside the gene matches. Germline V gene sequence: CDR1 SGHVS, CDR2 FNYEAQ. The CDR3 covers 13 residues. The DNA of the CDR3 is TGTGCCAGCAGCTCGACAGGGATTAATGAGCAGTTCTTC. This codes for CASSSTGINEQFF. Variable domain in full (rest from reference TRBV7-6 and TRBJ2-1): GAGVSQSPRYKVTKRGQDVALRCDPISGHVSLYWYRQALGQGPEFLTYFNYEAQQDKSGLPNDRFSAERPEGSISTLTIQRTEQRDSAMYRCASSSTGINEQFFGPGTRLTVL.

This clonotype was observed many times. CDR3 amino acids: CASSYGTGYNSPLHF. In DNA, the CDR3 is TGTGCCAGCAGTTACGGGACAGGCTATAATTCACCCCTCCACTTT. The rearrangement joins TRBV27 to TRBJ1-6, with 8 bases matching TRBD1. The CDR3 is 15 residues long. V lost 4 bases, J lost 3 bases, and 2 bases stayed unmatched. Germline values: CDR1 MNHEY, CDR2 SMNVEV (reference sequence).

CDR3 amino acids: CASRAEGVSYEQYF. Here the CDR3 DNA reads TGTGCCAGCAGGGCGGAGGGGGTAAGCTACGAGCAGTACTTC. V is TRBV12-3 or TRBV12-4 and J is TRBJ2-7, with D perhaps being TRBD1 or TRBD2 (6 bases each). Trimming shortened V by 6 bases and J by 3 bases, and 15 bases separated the two germline ends. This CDR3 contains 14 residues.

This clonotype was seen more than once but under ten times. The J gene is TRBJ1-2, the V gene TRBV5-6, with 7 positions matching TRBD1. Trimming cost V 0 bases and J 13 bases; bases outside gene matches: 15. This CDR3 spans 15 amino acids. Germline V gives CDR1 SGHDT, CDR2 YYEEEE. DNA of the CDR3: TGTGCCAGCAGCTTGGTGGTGGACAGGTGGTTCCAGAGCACCTTC. The encoded protein is CASSLVVDRWFQSTF.

This clonotype was picked up many times. The V and J genes are TRBV2 and TRBJ2-4; 10 bases match TRBD2. The junction had 18 bases not matched to a gene; V was cut back by 8 bases and J by 5 bases. The CDR3 consists of 18 residues. Per the germline V gene, CDR1 is SNHLY and CDR2 is FYNNEI. CDR3 in DNA: TGTGCCAGCGGATTTGGACTAGCGGCTACACGAAACCAAAACATTCAGTACTTC. Amino acid sequence: CASGFGLAATRNQNIQYF.

This clonotype was seen many times. The rearrangement joins TRBV10-3 to TRBJ1-5; TRBD1 matches 10 bases. The V segment lost 4 bases and the J segment 4 bases; nucleotides outside the gene matches: 1. Per the germline V gene, CDR1 is ENHRY and CDR2 is SYGVKD. CDR3 size: 14 residues. The CDR3 DNA is TGTGCCATCAGTGGACAGGGGGCAAATCAGCCCCAGCATTTT. Its protein product is CAISGQGANQPQHF.

This clonotype has ten or more counts. This chain uses TRBV3-1 with TRBJ2-3, with a weak D call TRBD2 (5 bases). The CDR3 consists of 18 residues. V was clipped by 2 bases and J by 2 bases, with 20 bases between them. The V gene's germline CDR1 is LGHDT and CDR2 YNNKEL (reference sequence). The CDR3: CASSQPVGMQSPTDTQYF. CDR3 bases: TGTGCCAGCAGCCAACCGGTCGGGATGCAGTCACCCACAGATACGCAGTATTTT.

This clonotype was detected ten times or more. The chain carries TRBV19 and TRBJ2-5; no reliable D call. This CDR3 spans 11 amino acids. V shed 3 bases and J shed 5 bases, with 4 bases lying between them. CDR1 and CDR2 from the germline V gene are LNHDA and SQIVND (reference sequence). The CDR3 loop reads CASSIMETQYF. CDR3 bases: TGTGCCAGTAGTATTATGGAGACCCAGTACTTC.

This clonotype was counted many times. The chain joins TRBV4-3 to TRBJ2-3; D unresolved. Trimming removed 4 bases at V and 0 bases at J, with 14 bases between. Germline assignment: CDR1 LGHNA and CDR2 YSLEER. The CDR3 length is 16 residues. Here the CDR3 DNA reads TGCGCCAGCAGCCTACATATACAGAGCAGCACAGATACGCAGTATTTT. Its translation is CASSLHIQSSTDTQYF.

V usage is TRBV2 and J usage is TRBJ2-7, with D perhaps TRBD2 (6 bases). The V gene lost 5 bases and the J gene lost 0 bases, with 11 bases spanning the gap. The CDR3 loop spans 14 amino acids. CDR1 SNHLY and CDR2 FYNNEI come from the germline V gene. The CDR3 coding sequence is TGTGCCAGCAGTCTAGCGTCGAGCTCCTACGAGCAGTACTTC. Its protein product is CASSLASSSYEQYF.

This clonotype was found many times. The chain is built from TRBV19 and TRBJ1-2; the D is unclear. The germline V and J ends were trimmed by 7 bases and 7 bases, with 16 bases remaining between them. The CDR3 is made up of 13 amino acids. The germline CDR1 and CDR2 sequences are LNHDA and SQIVND (reference sequence). The CDR3 spells CASTNMAGSGYTF. The CDR3 DNA reads as TGTGCCAGTACCAATATGGCAGGATCTGGCTACACCTTC.

This clonotype came up a few times. The chain links TRBV27 to TRBJ1-4; 7 bases agree with TRBD1. The CDR3 contains 15 residues. CDR1 and CDR2 from the germline V gene are MNHEY and SMNVEV (reference sequence). V shed 5 bases and J 4 bases; nucleotides not matched to a gene: 7. The CDR3 sequence is CASSERTGRNEKLFF. The CDR3 DNA is TGTGCCAGCAGTGAACGGACAGGCCGTAATGAAAAACTGTTTTTT.

This clonotype was seen ten or more times. V gene TRBV12-3 or TRBV12-4 combines with J gene TRBJ1-1; a weak D match, TRBD1 (5 bases). CDR3 size: 13 residues. V gave up 10 bases and J gave up 4 bases, with 16 bases separating them. The chain's CDR3 is CAISTVGLTEAFF. The CDR3 bases are TGTGCCATCTCGACAGTGGGGCTCACTGAAGCTTTCTTT.

The CDR3 spells CASSRGTSGSSYNEQFF. CDR3 coding DNA: TGTGCCAGCAGCCGAGGGACTAGCGGGAGTTCCTACAATGAGCAGTTCTTC. The chain is built from TRBV11-3 and TRBJ2-1; 14 bases match TRBD2. The CDR3 has 17 residues. The trim removed 5 bases at V and 1 base at J, leaving 4 bases unmatched. Germline assignment: CDR1 SGHNT and CDR2 YENEEA.

Many counts were recorded for this clonotype. The chain couples TRBV7-2 to TRBJ2-2, with D possibly TRBD2 on 6 matching bases. V was trimmed by 3 bases and J by 4 bases, leaving 12 bases between them. Germline V gene sequence: CDR1 SGHTA, CDR2 FQGNSA. CDR3 size: 15 residues. The CDR3 loop reads CASSFYPGLTGELFF. The DNA of the CDR3 is TGTGCCAGCAGCTTCTATCCGGGACTCACCGGGGAGCTGTTTTTT.

This chain links TRBV15 with TRBJ2-5, with D hard to call. The V gene's germline CDR1 is LNHNV and CDR2 YYDKDF (reference sequence). This CDR3 spans 11 amino acids. Trimming took off 8 bases at V and 4 bases at J, with 8 bases between the two ends. DNA for the CDR3: TGTGCCACCCTTTTGGGAGAGACCCAGTACTTC. This translates into CATLLGETQYF. Drawing the rest from reference TRBV15 and TRBJ2-5, the complete variable domain is DAMVIQNPRYQVTQFGKPVTLSCSQTLNHNVMYWYQQKSSQAPKLLFHYYDKDFNNEADTPDNFQSRRPNTSFCFLDIRSPGLGDTAMYLCATLLGETQYFGPGTRLLVL.

This clonotype came up many times. V gene TRBV20-1 combines with J gene TRBJ1-1, with D unresolved. The CDR3 contains 14 residues. The germline CDR1 and CDR2 sequences are DFQATT and SNEGSKA (reference sequence). The V end lost 0 bases, the J end lost 8 bases, and 16 bases lay between the germline ends. The CDR3 spells CSARDQQSHPEAFF. Here the CDR3 DNA reads TGCAGTGCTAGAGATCAGCAGAGCCACCCCGAAGCTTTCTTT.

There are many counts of this clonotype. V is TRBV27 and J is TRBJ2-1; TRBD2 aligns across 11 bases. The junction had 11 bases not matched to a gene; V was cut back by 4 bases and J by 6 bases. CDR1 and CDR2 (germline): MNHEY, SMNVEV (reference sequence). There are 17 residues in the CDR3. CDR3 in amino acids: CASSSPFSGGAFNEQFF. The CDR3 coding sequence is TGTGCCAGCAGTTCACCGTTTAGCGGGGGGGCCTTCAATGAGCAGTTCTTC.

On this clonotype: At one end the junction does not follow the germline gene, possibly because of a read error. This sequence joins TRBV14 and TRBJ1-1, with D possibly matching TRBD1 (5 bases). This CDR3 is 13 amino acids long. The germline gives CDR1 SGHDN, CDR2 FVKESK. CDR3 sequence (DNA): TGTGCCAGCAGCCAGTGGGGGAACAGTGAAGCTTTCTTT. It specifies CASSQWGNSEAFF.

V usage is TRBV5-6 and J usage is TRBJ2-1; 11 bases match TRBD2. The junction had 6 bases not matched to a gene; V was cut back by 4 bases and J by 0 bases. CDR1 SGHDT and CDR2 YYEEEE come from the germline V gene. The CDR3 sequence is 17 residues long. The DNA for the CDR3 is TGTGCCAGCAGCAACCGACTAGCGGGGATCTCCTACAATGAGCAGTTCTTC. Protein: CASSNRLAGISYNEQFF. The variable domain in full, with the rest retrieved from reference TRBV5-6 and TRBJ2-1, is DAGVTQSPTHLIKTRGQQVTLRCSPKSGHDTVSWYQQALGQGPQFIFQYYEEEERQRGNFPDRFSGHQFPNYSSELNVNALLLGDSALYLCASSNRLAGISYNEQFFGPGTRLTVL.

The CDR3 DNA reads as TGTGCCACCAGTGATTTCCCGGGAGATGTTGACGGGGAGCTGTTTTTT. Translating gives CATSDFPGDVDGELFF. This chain uses TRBV24-1 with TRBJ2-2, with TRBD2 as a possible D gene (6 bases). The CDR3 is 16 residues long. The germline gives CDR1 KGHDR, CDR2 SFDVKD. V was cut by 1 base and J by 7 bases, with 15 bases left in between.